Each of the 16 T cell receptor beta chains below was sequenced from the same sample in a study of human T cells and chemical hapten exposure. Time point given: healthy volunteer bleed at 6 weeks. Extraction of total RNA was performed on unfractionated whole blood. TCRdb analysed the RACE reads with MiXCR anew, one entry per CDR3 protein. The table shows about 77,000 distinct CDR3 sequences, with around 9.4% occurring only once. Sample: whole blood. All receptors derive from a female donor in good health. Some clones in this sample may be carry-over from other donors' samples.

CDR3 protein: CASSRNGDDGYTF. In DNA, the CDR3 is TGTGCCAGCAGTCGGAACGGGGACGATGGCTACACCTTC. The chain is built from TRBV6-2 or TRBV6-3 and TRBJ1-2; possible D gene TRBD1, 5 bases. The CDR3 runs 13 residues. V was cut by 5 bases and J by 6 bases, with 13 bases left in between. Germline V lookup: CDR1 MNHEY, CDR2 SVGEGT.

CDR3 protein: CASSLATGTGFINEQFF. In DNA, the CDR3 is TGTGCCAGCAGTTTAGCGACCGGGACAGGGTTTATCAATGAGCAGTTCTTC. The V and J genes are TRBV12-3 or TRBV12-4 and TRBJ2-1, with 9 bases aligning to TRBD1. The J segment lost 6 bases and the V segment lost 0 bases, leaving 9 bases of the junction unmatched. The CDR3 contains 17 residues.

This clonotype was detected only a few times. The chain joins TRBV24-1 to TRBJ1-4; D uncertain. V shed 9 bases and J shed 6 bases, with 13 bases lying between them. The length of the CDR3 is 13 residues. Germline CDR1 and CDR2: KGHDR and SFDVKD. For the CDR3, the DNA is TGTGCCACCGGAAGCCCGGGAGATGAAAAACTGTTTTTT. Residues: CATGSPGDEKLFF.

The chain links TRBV18 to TRBJ2-6; no reliable D call. Trimming left V 3 bases short and J 0 bases short, with 9 bases between. Germline loops: CDR1 KGHSH, CDR2 LQKENI. This CDR3 is built from 16 residues. The CDR3 DNA sequence: TGTGCCAGCTCACCCTTCATGGCCTCTGGGGCCAACGTCCTGACTTTC. Encoded protein: CASSPFMASGANVLTF.

The chain links TRBV27 to TRBJ2-7, with D perhaps being TRBD1 or TRBD2 (5 bases each). This CDR3 spans 15 amino acids. Trimming left V 6 bases short and J 3 bases short, with 18 bases between. Germline values: CDR1 MNHEY, CDR2 SMNVEV (reference sequence). The CDR3 bases are TGTGCCAGCAGCCAGTATCGGGGCCCAGGCTACGAGCAGTACTTC. Protein: CASSQYRGPGYEQYF.

This clonotype was observed many times. The rearrangement uses TRBV5-4 and TRBJ2-3; 7 bases are a match to TRBD1. Per germline, CDR1 SGHNT and CDR2 YYREEE (reference sequence). This CDR3 contains 16 residues. V lost 0 bases to trimming and J lost 0 bases; unmatched junction nucleotides: 4. The CDR3 nucleotides are TGTGCCAGCAGCTTGGAGGGGGCGGTGAGCACAGATACGCAGTATTTT. Its protein is CASSLEGAVSTDTQYF.

This clonotype turned up a few times. The rearrangement links TRBV2 to TRBJ1-6; the D is unclear. CDR3 length: 12 amino acids. Germline V gives CDR1 SNHLY, CDR2 FYNNEI. V dropped 2 bases and J dropped 7 bases, with 3 bases sitting between them. The CDR3: CASSEINSPLHF. The DNA of the CDR3 is TGTGCCAGCAGTGAAATAAATTCACCCCTCCACTTT.

A few counts support this clonotype. The CDR3, as DNA: TGTGCCAGCAGCTTAGAGGCAGGGTACTATAATTCACCCCTCCACTTT. Amino acid sequence: CASSLEAGYYNSPLHF. The genes are TRBV7-8 and TRBJ1-6, with a tentative D call TRBD1 (5 bases). This CDR3 spans 16 amino acids. Trimming took off 1 base at V and 3 bases at J, with 10 bases between the two ends. Germline V lookup: CDR1 SGHVS, CDR2 FQNEAQ.

This clonotype has only a few counts. The V call is TRBV3-1, the J call TRBJ2-6, with 8 bases aligning to TRBD1. In germline, CDR1 is LGHDT, CDR2 YNNKEL (reference sequence). This CDR3 has 16 residues. V shed 4 bases and J 4 bases; nucleotides not matched to a gene: 6. CDR3 coding DNA: TGTGCCAGCAGCCGTGGACAGGGAACGGGGGCCAACGTCCTGACTTTC. Its protein is CASSRGQGTGANVLTF.

Worth noting for this clonotype: With a much larger clone just one base away, this may be a read error. The chain combines TRBV7-2 with TRBJ1-5; 9 nucleotides match TRBD1. The CDR3 totals 14 residues. The germline CDR1 and CDR2 sequences are SGHTA and FQGNSA. DNA of the CDR3: TGTGCCAGCAGTCTCACAGGGGGCAATCAGCCCCAGAATTTT. Protein: CASSLTGGNQPQNF.

Of note for this clonotype: This may come from a read error, since a much larger clone is one base off. This CDR3 is missing its conserved last phenylalanine or tryptophan, likely due to a read error. The V and J genes are TRBV7-2 and TRBJ2-1; D is possibly TRBD2 (6 bases). Germline values: CDR1 SGHTA, CDR2 FQGNSA. The CDR3 runs 17 residues. V was shortened by 0 bases and J by 0 bases, with 12 bases between the two germline ends. For the CDR3, the DNA is TGTGCCAGCAGCTTAGCGACGGGACTTCACTCCTACAATGAGCAGTTCTTG. It codes for CASSLATGLHSYNEQFL.

The chain uses TRBV5-1 and TRBJ1-6; D is unclear. With 4 bases removed from V and 0 bases from J, the gap between germline ends came to 11 bases. CDR3 length: 16 amino acids. From germline, CDR1 is SGHRS and CDR2 YFSETQ. The CDR3 sequence is CASSLSGSSYNSPLHF. For the CDR3, the DNA is TGCGCCAGCAGCCTGTCGGGTAGCTCCTATAATTCACCCCTCCACTTT.

A few counts support this clonotype. The chain links TRBV5-4 to TRBJ2-1; 8 bases agree with TRBD2. Germline V gene data show CDR1 as SGHNT and CDR2 as YYREEE (reference sequence). The V segment lost 4 bases and the J segment 6 bases; nucleotides outside the gene matches: 9. The CDR3 spans 15 residues. CDR3 protein: CASSPDGGASNEQFF. In DNA, the CDR3 is TGTGCCAGCAGCCCGGACGGGGGGGCGAGCAATGAGCAGTTCTTC.

J is TRBJ2-3 and V is TRBV2, with a possible D match to TRBD2 (6 bases). CDR1 is SNHLY and CDR2 is FYNNEI in the germline V gene. V was pared by 10 bases and J by 0 bases, with 17 bases between. The CDR3 is 15 amino acids. CDR3 bases: TGTGCCACCGGAGGGGCCCACTTTAGCACAGATACGCAGTATTTT. It codes for CATGGAHFSTDTQYF.

This clonotype was seen at least ten times. The chain couples TRBV4-1 to TRBJ1-6; D is undetermined. Germline V CDR1 and CDR2: MGHRA, YSYEKL. The V gene lost 3 bases and the J gene lost 6 bases, with 9 bases spanning the gap. This CDR3 has 14 residues. The CDR3: CASSQGLGNSPLHF. The CDR3 region has the DNA TGCGCCAGCAGCCAGGGCCTTGGTAATTCACCCCTCCACTTT.

V is TRBV20-1 and J is TRBJ1-5; unclear D gene. V was cut by 0 bases and J by 2 bases, with 17 bases left in between. Per germline, CDR1 DFQATT and CDR2 SNEGSKA (reference sequence). This CDR3 contains 17 residues. CDR3 DNA: TGCAGTGCTAGAGATCAGCGGGGTTCCGTTGGCAATCAGCCCCAGCATTTT. Encoded protein: CSARDQRGSVGNQPQHF.